The 23 T cell receptor beta chains presented below share a single source sample, sequenced in a study of T cell changes during pregnancy in multiple sclerosis. The protocol was immunoSEQ multiplex PCR, while the TCRdb copy is restricted to in-frame clones and leaves out a portion. The sample has 35,000 to 55,000 clones, roughly 92% seen once. The specimen comprised peripheral blood, sampled in the third trimester of pregnancy. These receptors came from a female donor with multiple sclerosis, enrolled in a pregnancy study.

The rearrangement uses TRBV2 and TRBJ2-3; the D gene is possibly TRBD1 (5 bases). Trimming cost V 3 bases and J 1 base, with 11 bases left between them. Germline V gene data show CDR1 as SNHLY and CDR2 as FYNNEI. The CDR3 is made up of 15 amino acids. DNA of the CDR3: TGTGCCAGCAGTGAGTCGGGCAGGGGCACAGATACGCAGTATTTT. Amino acid sequence: CASSESGRGTDTQYF.

As for this clone: Since the CDR3 does not end with the conserved phenylalanine or tryptophan, this likely comes from a read error. This chain connects TRBV6-5 to TRBJ1-2; TRBD1 might be the D (5 bases). Per the germline V gene, CDR1 is MNHEY and CDR2 is SVGAGI. The CDR3 is 12 amino acids. Deletions cut 4 bases from V and 5 bases from J, with 8 bases between. CDR3 nucleotides: TGTGCCAGCAGTTTCGACAGTTATGGCTACACCCTC. This translates into CASSFDSYGYTL.

The gene calls are TRBV19 and TRBJ2-1, with D hard to call. V dropped 3 bases and J dropped 3 bases, with 6 bases sitting between them. CDR3 length equals 13 residues. The germline gives CDR1 LNHDA, CDR2 SQIVND (reference sequence). CDR3 residues: CASSMEHYNEQFF. The CDR3 nucleotides are TGTGCCAGTAGTATGGAGCACTACAATGAGCAGTTCTTC.

This chain joins TRBV5-1 and TRBJ1-2, with 8 bases matching TRBD1. Looked up from germline, CDR1 is SGHRS and CDR2 is YFSETQ. V lost 4 bases and J lost 5; bases outside the gene matches: 10. The CDR3 contains 15 residues. CDR3 in amino acids: CASSNGQGSRYGYTF. In DNA form, the CDR3 reads TGCGCCAGCAGCAACGGACAGGGCTCTCGATATGGCTACACCTTC.

The V gene is TRBV7-3, the J gene TRBJ1-1; TRBD1 might be the D (6 bases). The germline gives CDR1 SGHTA, CDR2 FQGTGA. Trimming pared 1 base from V and 4 bases from J, leaving 13 bases between. The CDR3 covers 15 residues. The DNA of the CDR3 is TGTGCCAGCAGCTTAAGTTCACAGGGCCGCACTGAAGCTTTCTTT. Translating gives CASSLSSQGRTEAFF.

The V gene is TRBV7-2, the J gene TRBJ2-5, with unresolved D. Between the trimmed V and J ends, which lost 1 base and 2 bases, there was a span of 5 bases. Germline V gene sequence: CDR1 SGHTA, CDR2 FQGNSA. The CDR3 sequence is 13 residues long. CDR3 amino acids: CASSLDRQETQYF. The CDR3 DNA reads TGTGCCAGCAGCTTAGACAGACAAGAGACCCAGTACTTC.

Remarks on this clone: This sample also contains other DNA sequences that code for the same CDR3. The gene calls are TRBV5-1 and TRBJ2-1, with 10 bases lining up with TRBD2. There are 15 residues in the CDR3. Per the germline V gene, CDR1 is SGHRS and CDR2 is YFSETQ. With V trimmed by 0 bases and J by 4 bases, 1 base remained unmatched. As DNA, the CDR3 is TGCGCCAGCAGCTTGGTAGCGGGGGGATACAATGAGCAGTTCTTC. The encoded protein is CASSLVAGGYNEQFF.

The DNA of the CDR3 is TGTGCCATCAGTGAGGGTCAGGGGGGCTACACCTTC. Translated, it gives CAISEGQGGYTF. The rearrangement joins TRBV10-3 to TRBJ1-2, with a possible D match to TRBD1 (6 bases). This CDR3 is 12 amino acids long. V lost 2 bases, J lost 8 bases, and 9 bases lay in between. From germline, CDR1 is ENHRY and CDR2 SYGVKD.

The chain recombines TRBV15 with TRBJ2-1; a possible D gene is TRBD1 (6 bases). Between the trimmed V and J ends, which lost 8 bases and 7 bases, there was a span of 12 bases. Germline V CDR1 and CDR2: LNHNV, YYDKDF (reference sequence). There are 12 residues in the CDR3. CDR3 coding DNA: TGTGCCACCTCAGGGGCGCGGAATGAGCAGTTCTTC. Amino acid sequence: CATSGARNEQFF.

The rearrangement uses TRBV7-9 and TRBJ2-5, with 14 nucleotides matching TRBD2. J lost 2 bases, V lost 5 bases, and 10 bases had no gene match. CDR3 size: 18 residues. Germline V CDR1 and CDR2: SEHNR, FQNEAQ (reference sequence). CDR3 amino acids: CASSPRLAGGPGQETQYF. The CDR3 coding sequence is TGTGCCAGCAGCCCCAGACTAGCGGGAGGGCCTGGGCAAGAGACCCAGTACTTC.

This rearrangement joins TRBV6-5 to TRBJ2-7; no clear D. Germline CDR1 is MNHEY and CDR2 is SVGAGI. V dropped 0 bases and J dropped 2 bases, with 8 bases sitting between them. The CDR3 runs to 14 residues. CDR3 protein: CASSYSAETYEQYF. In nucleotides, the CDR3 is TGTGCCAGCAGTTACTCGGCAGAAACCTACGAGCAGTACTTC.

As DNA, the CDR3 is TGTGCCAGCAGCTTAGCGGGAGGCCCCCGACGGACGCAGTATTTT. Translating it yields CASSLAGGPRRTQYF. J is TRBJ2-3 and V is TRBV7-6, with D tentatively TRBD2 (6 bases). From germline, CDR1 is SGHVS and CDR2 FNYEAQ. V was pared by 0 bases and J by 9 bases, with 16 bases between. The CDR3 spans 15 residues.

This chain uses TRBV4-3 with TRBJ2-2; D gene uncertain. Germline values: CDR1 LGHNA, CDR2 YSLEER. Trimming left V 4 bases short and J 3 bases short, with 18 bases between. The CDR3 has 17 residues. The CDR3 protein is CASSPQSTVPYTGELFF. Here the CDR3 DNA reads TGCGCCAGCAGCCCCCAATCAACGGTCCCTTACACCGGGGAGCTGTTTTTT.

This chain links TRBV6-5 with TRBJ1-1, with 8 bases matching TRBD1. The trim removed 6 bases at V and 2 bases at J, leaving 8 bases unmatched. Germline V lookup: CDR1 MNHEY, CDR2 SVGAGI. The CDR3 loop spans 15 amino acids. CDR3 coding DNA: TGTGCCAGCAGAGCAACCGGGACAGGCAACACTGAAGCTTTCTTT. Translation gives CASRATGTGNTEAFF.

J is TRBJ2-5 and V is TRBV7-3; 11 bases align to TRBD2. The J segment lost 13 bases and the V segment lost 1 base, leaving 5 bases of the junction unmatched. CDR1 and CDR2 (germline): SGHTA, FQGTGA. This CDR3 is built from 13 residues. CDR3 nucleotides: TGTGCCAGCAGCTTAAAGGGTAGCGGGAGGGTGTACTTC. This gives the protein CASSLKGSGRVYF.

The genes are TRBV4-2 and TRBJ2-2, with TRBD1 matching over 7 bases. V lost 4 bases, J lost 6 bases, and 5 bases stayed unmatched. The CDR3 runs to 14 residues. Germline V lookup: CDR1 LGHNA, CDR2 YNFKEQ. This CDR3 reads CASSRDRVAGELFF. CDR3 nucleotides: TGTGCCAGCAGCCGAGACAGGGTAGCCGGGGAGCTGTTTTTT.

The rearrangement uses TRBV7-2 and TRBJ2-2; 11 bases align to TRBD1. Trimming at V came to 5 bases and at J to 6 bases, leaving 14 bases not matched to a gene. The CDR3 covers 18 residues. The germline CDR1 and CDR2 sequences are SGHTA and FQGNSA. CDR3 region: CTSSPTSGQGGESGELFF. CDR3 nucleotides: TGTACCAGCAGCCCAACCTCGGGACAGGGGGGGGAGTCCGGGGAGCTGTTTTTT.

This clone was seen only once. The rearrangement links TRBV29-1 to TRBJ1-2, with D perhaps TRBD1 (5 bases). The CDR3 runs 11 residues. Looked up from germline, CDR1 is SQVTM and CDR2 is ANQGSEA. The CDR3 nucleotides are TGCAGGGGGCGAGGTCCCTATGGCTACACCTTC. Its translation is CRGRGPYGYTF.

The chain couples TRBV7-9 to TRBJ2-5; D is uncertain. This CDR3 region has 13 residues. Looked up from germline, CDR1 is SEHNR and CDR2 is FQNEAQ (reference sequence). V lost 1 base to trimming and J lost 3 bases, with 6 bases between them. The CDR3 here is CASSLDIEETQYF. The DNA for the CDR3 is TGTGCCAGCAGCTTAGATATAGAAGAGACCCAGTACTTC.

This rearrangement joins TRBV5-1 to TRBJ1-2; 7 bases match TRBD1. V lost 6 bases, J lost 3 bases, and 8 bases stayed unmatched. In germline, CDR1 is SGHRS, CDR2 YFSETQ. This CDR3 is built from 14 residues. CDR3 protein: CASKGADGYYGYTF. For the CDR3, the DNA is TGCGCCAGCAAGGGGGCAGACGGATACTATGGCTACACCTTC.

The genes are TRBV9 and TRBJ2-1, with 8 bases identical to TRBD1. Germline V gives CDR1 SGDLS, CDR2 YYNGEE. This CDR3 is built from 16 residues. Germline trimming cut 3 bases from V and 5 bases from J; bases unmatched to any gene: 10. This chain's CDR3 is CASSADPRGPDNEQFF. CDR3 in DNA: TGTGCCAGCAGCGCAGACCCCAGGGGGCCCGACAATGAGCAGTTCTTC.

The CDR3 loop is CASSPGTSGRYQETQYF. CDR3 nucleotides: TGTGCCAGCAGTCCCGGGACTAGCGGGAGGTACCAAGAGACCCAGTACTTC. The chain is built from TRBV28 and TRBJ2-5; 15 bases align to TRBD2. The CDR3 runs to 17 residues. J lost 0 bases, V lost 5 bases, and 4 bases had no gene match. CDR1 is MDHEN and CDR2 is SYDVKM in the germline V gene.

This rearrangement joins TRBV27 to TRBJ2-1, with 10 bases lining up with TRBD1. CDR3 length: 17 residues. CDR1 and CDR2 (germline): MNHEY, SMNVEV (reference sequence). V dropped 5 bases and J dropped 0; count of bases not matched to a gene: 7. The CDR3 spells CASSTRTGGDSYNEQFF. CDR3 in DNA: TGTGCCAGCAGTACCCGGACAGGGGGAGACTCCTACAATGAGCAGTTCTTC.